The 8 T cell receptor beta chains listed next were all sequenced from one sample in a study of identical twins. TCRdb recomputed calls from the 5' RACE reads with MiXCR, one row per CDR3 protein. The table lists approximately 530,000 distinct CDR3 sequences, around 22% of them singletons. The data also belong to a second study, concerning yellow fever vaccine responses in identical twins.

The sample comprised CD4+ T cells sorted from blood. The receptors originated from a young woman in good health.

This clonotype appeared a few times. The rearrangement joins TRBV12-3 or TRBV12-4 to TRBJ1-1; maybe TRBD1 (5 bases). V was cut by 5 bases and J by 1 base, with 8 bases left in between. CDR3 length: 13 amino acids. The CDR3 bases are TGTGCCAGCAGTATGGGACGGAACACTGAAGCTTTCTTT. Its translation: CASSMGRNTEAFF.

This clonotype has a handful of counts. The chain carries TRBV5-1 and TRBJ1-1; D possibly corresponds to TRBD1 (5 bases). The V end lost 4 bases, the J end lost 0 bases, and 25 bases lay between the germline ends. CDR1 is SGHRS and CDR2 is YFSETQ in the germline V gene. CDR3 length: 19 residues. In nucleotides, the CDR3 is TGCGCCAGCAGCCCAGGGCGAGGCCCAAACCCGGTGGTGAACACTGAAGCTTTCTTT. This sequence encodes CASSPGRGPNPVVNTEAFF. Variable domain in full (rest from reference TRBV5-1 and TRBJ1-1): KAGVTQTPRYLIKTRGQQVTLSCSPISGHRSVSWYQQTPGQGLQFLFEYFSETQRNKGNFPGRFSGRQFSNSRSEMNVSTLELGDSALYLCASSPGRGPNPVVNTEAFFGQGTRLTVV.

This clonotype has only one observation. This chain connects TRBV20-1 to TRBJ2-7; a possible D gene is TRBD1 (6 bases). CDR3 length equals 14 residues. Germline V gene lookup returns CDR1 DFQATT and CDR2 SNEGSKA (reference sequence). The V end lost 6 bases, the J end lost 3 bases, and 18 bases lay between the germline ends. DNA of the CDR3: TGCAGTGCCAGGCCAGGGGAACTCATCTACGAGCAGTACTTC. This codes for CSARPGELIYEQYF.

This clonotype was found a few times. The chain carries TRBV12-3 or TRBV12-4 and TRBJ2-1; the D is unclear. V was clipped by 3 bases and J by 12 bases, with 15 bases between them. The CDR3 is 13 amino acids. In nucleotides, the CDR3 is TGTGCCAGCAGTTTGAGACCCGGCGACCCGCAGTTCTTC. Its translation: CASSLRPGDPQFF.

The rearrangement joins TRBV11-2 to TRBJ1-3; D gene unclear. CDR1 is SGHAT, CDR2 FQNNGV, per germline. This CDR3 comprises 11 residues. Trimming removed 5 bases from V and 8 bases from J, with 7 bases in between. CDR3 sequence (DNA): TGTGCCAGCAGCCTGGTCGACACCATATATTTT. The encoded protein is CASSLVDTIYF.

This clonotype was counted between two and nine times. The chain is built from TRBV15 and TRBJ2-1, with D uncertain. There are 13 residues in the CDR3. V dropped 0 bases and J dropped 7 bases, with 7 bases sitting between them. Germline-derived CDR1 and CDR2 are LNHNV and YYDKDF (reference sequence). The CDR3 coding sequence is TGTGCCACCAGCAGAGACGCGAGGAATGAGCAGTTCTTC. This sequence encodes CATSRDARNEQFF.

This clonotype showed up just a few times. This chain links TRBV9 with TRBJ2-6, with D possibly TRBD1 on 6 matching bases. The germline gives CDR1 SGDLS, CDR2 YYNGEE. Trimming left V 4 bases short and J 0 bases short, with 14 bases between. The CDR3 consists of 17 residues. CDR3 region: CASSPQTGLSGANVLTF. CDR3 in DNA: TGTGCCAGCAGCCCCCAGACAGGACTCTCTGGGGCCAACGTCCTGACTTTC. Combining the CDR3 with reference TRBV9 and TRBJ2-6 gives the whole variable domain DSGVTQTPKHLITATGQRVTLRCSPRSGDLSVYWYQQSLDQGLQFLIQYYNGEERAKGNILERFSAQQFPDLHSELNLSSLELGDSALYFCASSPQTGLSGANVLTFGAGSRLTVL.

This rearrangement joins TRBV11-2 to TRBJ2-1, with 12 bases identical to TRBD2. The CDR3 sequence is 18 residues long. The V gene's germline CDR1 is SGHAT and CDR2 FQNNGV. With V trimmed by 2 bases and J by 3 bases, 8 bases remained unmatched. CDR3 residues: CASSLFQLAGGNYNEQFF. Written as DNA, the CDR3 is TGTGCCAGCAGCTTATTCCAACTAGCGGGGGGAAACTACAATGAGCAGTTCTTC.